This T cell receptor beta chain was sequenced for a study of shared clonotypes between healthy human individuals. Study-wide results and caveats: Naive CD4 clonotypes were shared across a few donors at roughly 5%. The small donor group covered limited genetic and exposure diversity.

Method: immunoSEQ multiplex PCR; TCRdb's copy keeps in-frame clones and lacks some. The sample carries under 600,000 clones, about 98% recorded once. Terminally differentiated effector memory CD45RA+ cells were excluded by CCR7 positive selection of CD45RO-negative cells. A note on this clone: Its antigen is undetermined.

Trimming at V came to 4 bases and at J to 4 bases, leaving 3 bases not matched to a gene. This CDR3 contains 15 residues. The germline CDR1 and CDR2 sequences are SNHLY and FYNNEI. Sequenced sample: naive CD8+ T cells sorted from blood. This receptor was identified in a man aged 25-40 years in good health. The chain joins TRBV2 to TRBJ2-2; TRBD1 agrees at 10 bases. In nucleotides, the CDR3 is TGTGCCAGCAGTGGGACAGGGGGTGGCACCGGGGAGCTGTTTTTT. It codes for CASSGTGGGTGELFF. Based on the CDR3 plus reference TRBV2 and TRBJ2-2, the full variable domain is EPEVTQTPSHQVTQMGQEVILRCVPISNHLYFYWYRQILGQKVEFLVSFYNNEISEKSEIFDDQFSVERPDGSNFTLKIRSTKLEDSAMYFCASSGTGGGTGELFFGEGSRLTVL.